This T cell receptor (beta chain) was sequenced in a study of blood T cell repertoires in COVID-19. Study summary: Sites across the United States, Italy and Spain contributed samples from acute and convalescent COVID-19. Nucleic acid was either cDNA or gDNA, and it came from T cells, B-cell-depleted T cells, or PBMCs.

Assay: immunoSEQ multiplex PCR; the TCRdb copy retains only in-frame clones and omits some. The sample shows under 300,000 clones, 70% to 85% of them seen only once. Each participant's cohort was designated according to participant-reported clinical history. V lost 0 bases and J 5 bases, leaving 14 bases between the germline ends. The germline gives CDR1 MNHEY, CDR2 SMNVEV (reference sequence). The CDR3 sequence is 15 residues long. This receptor was identified in a man aged 35 to 55 who had recovered from COVID-19. The chain combines TRBV27 with TRBJ2-7, with D tentatively TRBD1 (6 bases). Sequencing input: PBMCs or T cells enriched from blood (not recorded which). CDR3 nucleotides: TGTGCCAGCAGTTTATCAAAGGGGGTGAACCACGAGCAGTACTTC. Translating it yields CASSLSKGVNHEQYF.